One and the same sample provided the 20 T cell receptor beta chains below, sequenced in a study of blood T cell repertoires in COVID-19. Generated by immunoSEQ multiplex PCR, the TCRdb table keeps only in-frame clones and is missing some. The sample holds about 270,000 clones, around nine tenths seen once. The sample comprised peripheral blood. These receptors were collected from a man in his forties with active or convalescent COVID-19.

The chain employs TRBV4-2 and TRBJ2-2; 13 positions agree with TRBD2. With V trimmed by 3 bases and J by 7 bases, 11 bases remained unmatched. Germline V gene data show CDR1 as LGHNA and CDR2 as YNFKEQ. The CDR3 contains 18 residues. The CDR3: CASSHVRKGLAGVGELFF. As DNA, the CDR3 is TGTGCCAGCAGCCATGTCCGGAAAGGACTAGCGGGGGTCGGGGAGCTGTTTTTT.

This clone was picked up a small number of times. The chain joins TRBV10-3 to TRBJ1-1; D is unresolved. The CDR3 extends over 15 amino acids. The ends were cut back, 0 bases at V and 1 base at J, with 9 bases in the middle. Germline V gene data show CDR1 as ENHRY and CDR2 as SYGVKD. The CDR3 reads CAISESVTANTEAFF. The CDR3 DNA is TGTGCCATCAGTGAGTCTGTCACAGCGAACACTGAAGCTTTCTTT.

CDR3 DNA sequence: TGCGCCAGCAGTACTCTAGCGGGTGGGGGGAATGAGCAGTTCTTC. Translation: CASSTLAGGGNEQFF. The rearrangement links TRBV4-1 to TRBJ2-1; 8 bases fit TRBD2. V lost 6 bases and J lost 7; bases outside the gene matches: 11. This CDR3 has 15 amino acids. Germline CDR1 reads MGHRA; CDR2 reads YSYEKL.

J is TRBJ1-2 and V is TRBV18; 8 nucleotides align to TRBD1. This CDR3 spans 14 amino acids. CDR1 and CDR2 (germline): KGHSH, LQKENI. V dropped 3 bases and J dropped 3; count of bases not matched to a gene: 3. This chain's CDR3 is CASSPQGQDYGYTF. CDR3 nucleotides: TGTGCCAGCTCACCCCAGGGACAGGACTATGGCTACACCTTC.

The V gene is TRBV28, the J gene TRBJ2-7; D possibly corresponds to TRBD2 (5 bases). The germline V and J ends were trimmed by 5 bases and 8 bases, with 16 bases remaining between them. Germline V gene sequence: CDR1 MDHEN, CDR2 SYDVKM. This CDR3 has 13 residues. For the CDR3, the DNA is TGTGCCAGCAGTCCCTCGGACTCCCCTAAGCAGTACTTC. It is translated as CASSPSDSPKQYF.

The chain has TRBV4-1 and TRBJ2-2; 9 bases match TRBD2. The CDR3 sequence is 16 residues long. V was clipped by 3 bases and J by 7 bases; unmatched bases: 9. Germline-derived CDR1 and CDR2 are MGHRA and YSYEKL. The CDR3 DNA follows: TGCGCCAGCAGCCACGAGGGGAGCGGGAGGCGCGGGGAGCTGTTTTTT. It is translated as CASSHEGSGRRGELFF.

The V call is TRBV27, the J call TRBJ1-1; D possibly corresponds to TRBD1 (6 bases). Germline V gene sequence: CDR1 MNHEY, CDR2 SMNVEV (reference sequence). There are 15 residues in the CDR3. The V gene lost 2 bases and the J gene lost 3 bases, with 13 bases spanning the gap. The CDR3 is CASSLRPTGDTEAFF. As DNA, the CDR3 is TGTGCCAGCAGTTTAAGACCGACAGGTGACACTGAAGCTTTCTTT.

In DNA, the CDR3 is TGTGCCAGCAGTAATCCGGGACAGGGGGAGGACAATGAGCAGTTCTTC. It translates to CASSNPGQGEDNEQFF. This chain connects TRBV5-6 to TRBJ2-1; 11 nucleotides match TRBD1. The CDR3 has 16 residues. Germline CDR1 SGHDT, CDR2 YYEEEE. Trimming cost V 5 bases and J 5 bases; bases outside gene matches: 9.

The chain couples TRBV27 to TRBJ2-1; TRBD1 might be the D (6 bases). The germline CDR1 and CDR2 sequences are MNHEY and SMNVEV (reference sequence). Trimming removed 5 bases at V and 8 bases at J, with 22 bases between. There are 16 residues in the CDR3. The CDR3 nucleotides read TGTGCCAGCAGTCCCGCCGTGAACAGGGTGTTCGATGAGCAGTTCTTC. The encoded protein is CASSPAVNRVFDEQFF.

V and J are TRBV13 and TRBJ1-6; D gene unclear. Deletions cut 2 bases from V and 4 bases from J, with 21 bases between. This CDR3 region has 19 residues. Per germline, CDR1 PRHDT and CDR2 FYEKMQ (reference sequence). This CDR3 is CASSLWRVDLGRYNSPLHF. The CDR3 region has the DNA TGTGCCAGCAGCTTATGGAGGGTGGATTTGGGCCGATATAATTCACCCCTCCACTTT.

This rearrangement joins TRBV7-9 to TRBJ2-5; 8 bases fit TRBD2. Germline V gene data show CDR1 as SEHNR and CDR2 as FQNEAQ (reference sequence). The trim removed 1 base at V and 7 bases at J, leaving 11 bases unmatched. The CDR3 is made up of 16 amino acids. In DNA form, the CDR3 reads TGTGCCAGCAGCTTAGTTAGCGGGGCATCCCTAAGGACCCAGTACTTC. This gives the protein CASSLVSGASLRTQYF.

This rearrangement joins TRBV25-1 to TRBJ1-3, with D tentatively TRBD1 (6 bases). This CDR3 contains 16 residues. V lost 5 bases, J lost 0 bases, and 14 bases lay in between. From germline, CDR1 is MGHDK and CDR2 SYGVNS. CDR3 region: CASSPRDTDSGNTIYF. The DNA for the CDR3 is TGTGCCAGCAGTCCCCGGGACACCGACTCTGGAAACACCATATATTTT.

This clone has only one observation. The V gene is TRBV2, the J gene TRBJ2-1; D may be TRBD1 (5 bases). V was shortened by 7 bases and J by 5 bases, with 12 bases between the two germline ends. The CDR3 covers 13 residues. Per germline, CDR1 SNHLY and CDR2 FYNNEI. The CDR3 DNA follows: TGTGCCAGCATTGCCCCAGGGCACAATGAGCAGTTCTTC. Protein product: CASIAPGHNEQFF.

This clone was seen once. The CDR3 protein is CASSLQGTEAFF. CDR3 nucleotide sequence: TGTGCCAGCAGCTTACAGGGGACTGAAGCTTTCTTT. This rearrangement joins TRBV5-4 to TRBJ1-1; 7 bases are a match to TRBD1. This CDR3 has 12 residues. The V gene's germline CDR1 is SGHNT and CDR2 YYREEE (reference sequence). The trim removed 2 bases at V and 5 bases at J, leaving 0 bases unmatched.

The genes are TRBV19 and TRBJ1-4; D perhaps matches TRBD1 (5 bases). Trimming pared 3 bases from V and 0 bases from J, leaving 14 bases between. The CDR3 sequence is 17 residues long. Germline V lookup: CDR1 LNHDA, CDR2 SQIVND (reference sequence). In DNA form, the CDR3 reads TGTGCCAGTAGTATCGGCAGGGTCCCACCAACTAATGAAAAACTGTTTTTT. It translates to CASSIGRVPPTNEKLFF.

This clone has a single count. The chain employs TRBV2 and TRBJ1-5; 11 positions agree with TRBD1. CDR1 is SNHLY, CDR2 FYNNEI, per germline. The CDR3 runs 15 residues. V gave up 6 bases and J gave up 8 bases; unmatched junction bases: 9. CDR3 DNA: TGTGCCAGCAGCTCGGACAGGGGGCGCATGGAGCCCCAGCATTTT. Its protein product is CASSSDRGRMEPQHF.

The genes are TRBV3-1 (or the pseudogene TRBV3-2) and TRBJ1-2, with 10 bases matching TRBD1. This CDR3 is built from 16 residues. CDR1 LGHDT and CDR2 YNNKEL come from the germline V gene (reference sequence). V lost 4 bases to trimming and J lost 3 bases; unmatched junction nucleotides: 8. For the CDR3, the DNA is TGTGCCAGCAGCCGCCGGGACAGGGGTATGGACTATGGCTACACCTTC. Translated: CASSRRDRGMDYGYTF.

The CDR3: CASSLGGTAYEQYF. Written as DNA, the CDR3 is TGTGCCAGCAGTTTAGGCGGCACGGCCTACGAGCAGTACTTC. The chain carries TRBV27 and TRBJ2-7, with D unresolved. V lost 2 bases and J lost 2, with 10 bases in between. Germline assignment: CDR1 MNHEY and CDR2 SMNVEV (reference sequence). This CDR3 is 14 amino acids long.

V gene TRBV12-3 or TRBV12-4 combines with J gene TRBJ2-7; D is possibly TRBD1 (5 bases). This CDR3 is 13 amino acids long. Trimming pared 6 bases from V and 6 bases from J, leaving 15 bases between. CDR3 amino acids: CASSQTASSEQYF. The CDR3 region has the DNA TGTGCCAGCAGCCAGACAGCCAGCTCCGAGCAGTACTTC.

This chain uses TRBV7-3 with TRBJ2-2; D is unclear. Looked up from germline, CDR1 is SGHTA and CDR2 is FQGTGA. V was clipped by 3 bases and J by 6 bases, with 11 bases between them. This CDR3 contains 14 residues. This CDR3 is CASSFFQSAGELFF. In DNA form, the CDR3 reads TGTGCCAGCAGCTTCTTTCAGAGCGCCGGGGAGCTGTTTTTT.